The present T cell receptor beta chain was sequenced within a study of OX40 agonist ivuxolimab in advanced cancers. Study as a whole: With a range of roughly 20 to 85, age averaged about 58 years, and 75% to 90% were male.

With 4 bases removed from V and 2 bases from J, the gap between germline ends came to 8 bases. CDR1 and CDR2 (germline): MNHEY, SVGAGI. The CDR3 loop spans 13 amino acids. Measured with immunoSEQ multiplex PCR; TCRdb has only the in-frame clones, and not every one. Seen here are about 50,000 clones, roughly three quarters observed once, and the top ten hold around 7%. Sequencing was performed on CD4+ or CD8+ T cells sorted from blood, taken in a trial of the OX40 agonist ivuxolimab. The source of this sequence is an adult with an advanced solid tumor such as melanoma, head and neck, liver or kidney cancer. The V call is TRBV6-5, the J call TRBJ1-1; D uncertain. CDR3 residues: CASSSYGNTEAFF. Written as DNA, the CDR3 is TGTGCCAGCAGTTCCTATGGAAACACTGAAGCTTTCTTT.